What follows is one T cell receptor beta chain and its context. This clone was recorded a few times. Its antigen has not been determined. There are no base qualities to consult, and no much larger clone falls within one base. The data were obtained in a study of OX40 agonist ivuxolimab in advanced cancers. Context from the whole study: The costimulatory receptor OX40 (CD134) was targeted by ivuxolimab, a fully human IgG2 agonistic monoclonal antibody. Intravenous ivuxolimab was administered to patients every 2 weeks at six dose levels: 0.01, 0.1, 0.3, 1.5, 3 and 10 mg/kg. Among the approximately 54 dose-escalation patients, about 20 had hepatocellular carcinoma, about 15 melanoma, 9 renal cell carcinoma and 9 head and neck cancer. The dose-escalation cohort was roughly 80% male with a mean age of about 65 years, ranging from roughly 20 to 80. Patients were allowed to have had prior anti-PD-1, anti-PD-L1 or anti-CTLA-4 therapy, and 30% to 40% of the dose-escalation patients had previously received checkpoint inhibitors. Partial responses occurred in three dose-escalation patients, of whom one had hepatocellular carcinoma and two had cutaneous melanoma. Peripheral TCRbeta sequencing aimed to test whether ivuxolimab altered TCR sequence diversity and caused clonal T-cell expansion. The paper covers the monotherapy dose-escalation part of the phase I ivuxolimab trial, which included N ≈ 50 patients. Results and caveats for the whole study, not just this receptor: After ivuxolimab, CD8+ T cells had more expanded clones than CD4+ T cells on average. At doses of 0.1 to 3.0 mg/kg, clonal expansion of both CD4+ and CD8+ blood T cells was observed from baseline to week 6. Low levels of normalized T-cell clonal expansion were also seen in some nonresponding patients. The antigen specificity of the peripheral T cells that underwent clonal expansion was not determined. In the 0.1-3.0 mg/kg groups, partial responders had among the lowest normalized peripheral clonal expansion, particularly in CD8+ T cells.

CDR1 and CDR2 are drawn from the germline V gene: KGHSH, LQKENI. Trimming at the junction amounts to 6 bases on V and 4 bases on J, and the germline ends lie 15 bases apart. Spanning cysteine to phenylalanine, the CDR3 consists of 14 amino acids. The only DNA kept is the CDR3, 42 bases in frame from the first base. For sequencing of the TCRbeta CDR3 region, genomic DNA was extracted from the sorted cells. The immunoSEQ Assay was used to sequence the TCRbeta CDR3 regions. As stored in TCRdb, this immuneACCESS dataset retains in-frame rearrangements with V and J assigned. A fraction of the clones does not appear; measured against another copy, unresolved V genes explain less than half of the discrepancy, and the remainder lacks a known reason. The sample table contains over 85,000 clones; only one count was recorded for about 91% of them. In total, the top ten clones hold less than 0.4% of the sample.

Patients with a history of autoimmune disease or receiving systemic immunosuppression were excluded from the trial. Peripheral blood for TCR sequencing was collected from all dose cohorts at baseline, on cycle 4 day 1, and on cycle 7 day 1. The samples were drawn from a first-in-human, open-label, multicenter phase I dose-escalation trial of ivuxolimab. Adults with locally advanced or metastatic melanoma, renal cell, hepatocellular, or head and neck squamous cell carcinoma were enrolled in the trial. Before TCR sequencing, CD4+ T cells and CD8+ T cells from peripheral blood were sorted into separate populations.

The sequences come from CD4+ or CD8+ T cells sorted from blood, collected in a trial of the OX40 agonist ivuxolimab. This TCR was sampled from an adult with an advanced solid tumor such as melanoma, head and neck, liver or kidney cancer. The chain is encoded by TRBV18 joined to TRBJ1-2; TRBD1 is perhaps the D gene, given 6 matching bases. The CDR3 has the sequence CASSAGAGAYGYTF. The sequenced DNA is TGTGCCAGCTCTGCCGGCGCAGGGGCCTATGGCTACACCTTC. The CDR3 plus the reference TRBV18 and TRBJ1-2 genes for the other parts give the full variable domain: NAGVMQNPRHLVRRRGQEARLRCSPMKGHSHVYWYRQLPEEGLKFMVYLQKENIIDESGMPKERFSAEFPKEGPSILRIQQVVRGDSAAYFCASSAGAGAYGYTFGSGTRLTVV.